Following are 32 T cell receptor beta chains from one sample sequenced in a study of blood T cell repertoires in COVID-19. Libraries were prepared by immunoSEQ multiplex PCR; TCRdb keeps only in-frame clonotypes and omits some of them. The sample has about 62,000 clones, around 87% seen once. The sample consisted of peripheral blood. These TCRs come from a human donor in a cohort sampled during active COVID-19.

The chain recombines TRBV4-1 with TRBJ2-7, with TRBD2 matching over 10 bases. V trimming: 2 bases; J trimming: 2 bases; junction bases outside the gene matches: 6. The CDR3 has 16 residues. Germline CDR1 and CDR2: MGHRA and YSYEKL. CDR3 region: CASSQIHGLAAYEQYF. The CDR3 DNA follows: TGCGCCAGCAGCCAAATTCATGGACTAGCGGCCTACGAGCAGTACTTC.

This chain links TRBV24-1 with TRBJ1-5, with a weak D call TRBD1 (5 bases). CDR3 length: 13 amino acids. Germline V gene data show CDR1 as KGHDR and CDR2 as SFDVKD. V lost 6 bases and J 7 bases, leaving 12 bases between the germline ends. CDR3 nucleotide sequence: TGTGCCACCAGTCCAGGGTTAGGGCAGCCCCAGCATTTT. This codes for CATSPGLGQPQHF.

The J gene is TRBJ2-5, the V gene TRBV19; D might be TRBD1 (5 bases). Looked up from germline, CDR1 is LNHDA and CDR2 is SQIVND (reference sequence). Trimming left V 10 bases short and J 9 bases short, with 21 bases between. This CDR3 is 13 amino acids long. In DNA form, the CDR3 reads TGTGCCACTTCACTGGACACCCGAACGGCCCAGTACTTC. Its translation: CATSLDTRTAQYF. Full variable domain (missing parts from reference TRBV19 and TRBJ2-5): DGGITQSPKYLFRKEGQNVTLSCEQNLNHDAMYWYRQDPGQGLRLIYYSQIVNDFQKGDIAEGYSVSREKKESFPLTVTSAQKNPTAFYLCATSLDTRTAQYFGPGTRLLVL.

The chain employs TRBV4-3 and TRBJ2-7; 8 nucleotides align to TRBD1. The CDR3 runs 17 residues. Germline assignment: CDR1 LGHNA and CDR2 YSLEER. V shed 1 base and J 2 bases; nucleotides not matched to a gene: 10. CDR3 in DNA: TGCGCCAGCAGCCAAGTGATTGGGACAGGCACTGCCTACGAGCAGTACTTC. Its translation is CASSQVIGTGTAYEQYF.

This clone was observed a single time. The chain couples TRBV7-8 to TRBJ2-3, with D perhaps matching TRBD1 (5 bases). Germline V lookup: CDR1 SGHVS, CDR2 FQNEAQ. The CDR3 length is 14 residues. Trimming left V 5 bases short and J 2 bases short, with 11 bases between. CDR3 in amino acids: CASSPEGVTDTQYF. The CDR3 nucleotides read TGTGCCAGCAGCCCGGAAGGGGTCACAGATACGCAGTATTTT.

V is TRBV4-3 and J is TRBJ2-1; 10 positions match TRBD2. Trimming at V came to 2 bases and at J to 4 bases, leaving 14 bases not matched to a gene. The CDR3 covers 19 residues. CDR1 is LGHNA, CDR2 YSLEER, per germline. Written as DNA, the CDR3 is TGCGCCAGCAGCCAAAGGACCCTAGCGGGGGCGGGAATATACAATGAGCAGTTCTTC. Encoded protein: CASSQRTLAGAGIYNEQFF.

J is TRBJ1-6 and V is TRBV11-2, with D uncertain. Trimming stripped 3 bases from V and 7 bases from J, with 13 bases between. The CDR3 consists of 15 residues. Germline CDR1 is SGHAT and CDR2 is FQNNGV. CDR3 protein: CASSLEPDFNSPLHF. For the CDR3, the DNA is TGTGCCAGCAGCTTGGAGCCGGACTTCAATTCACCCCTCCACTTT.

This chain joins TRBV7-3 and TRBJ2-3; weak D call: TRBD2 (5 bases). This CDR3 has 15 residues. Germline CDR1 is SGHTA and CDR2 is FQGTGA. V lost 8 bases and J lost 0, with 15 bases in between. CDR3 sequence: CASAGTGSSTDTQYF. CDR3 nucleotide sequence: TGTGCCAGCGCAGGAACGGGGTCTAGCACAGATACGCAGTATTTT.

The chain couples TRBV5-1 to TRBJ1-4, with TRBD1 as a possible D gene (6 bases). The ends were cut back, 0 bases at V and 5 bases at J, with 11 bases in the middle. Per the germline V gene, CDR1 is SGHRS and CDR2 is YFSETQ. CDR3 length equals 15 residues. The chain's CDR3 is CASSLGGGRNEKLFF. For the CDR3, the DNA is TGCGCCAGCAGCTTGGGGGGGGGCCGAAATGAAAAACTGTTTTTT.

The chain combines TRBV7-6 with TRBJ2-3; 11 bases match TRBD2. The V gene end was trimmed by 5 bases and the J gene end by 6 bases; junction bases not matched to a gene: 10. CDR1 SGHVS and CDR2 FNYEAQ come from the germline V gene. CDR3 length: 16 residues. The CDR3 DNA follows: TGTGCCAGCAGCCCACTCACTAGCGGGAGCTGGGATACGCAGTATTTT. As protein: CASSPLTSGSWDTQYF. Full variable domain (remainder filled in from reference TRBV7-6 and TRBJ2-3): GAGVSQSPRYKVTKRGQDVALRCDPISGHVSLYWYRQALGQGPEFLTYFNYEAQQDKSGLPNDRFSAERPEGSISTLTIQRTEQRDSAMYRCASSPLTSGSWDTQYFGPGTRLTVL.

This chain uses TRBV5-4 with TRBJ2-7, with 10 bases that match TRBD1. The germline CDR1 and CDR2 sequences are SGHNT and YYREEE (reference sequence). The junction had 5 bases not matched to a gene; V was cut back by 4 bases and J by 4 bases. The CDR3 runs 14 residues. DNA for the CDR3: TGTGCCAGCAGCCCCGGGACAGGGGCTTACGAGCAGTACTTC. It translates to CASSPGTGAYEQYF. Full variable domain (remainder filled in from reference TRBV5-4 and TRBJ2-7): ETGVTQSPTHLIKTRGQQVTLRCSSQSGHNTVSWYQQALGQGPQFIFQYYREEENGRGNFPPRFSGLQFPNYSSELNVNALELDDSALYLCASSPGTGAYEQYFGPGTRLTVT.

For the CDR3, the DNA is TGTGCCAGCAGCCCATGGAGTGGGAACTATGGCTACACCTTC. Translating gives CASSPWSGNYGYTF. This rearrangement joins TRBV9 to TRBJ1-2, with D uncertain. The ends were cut back, 4 bases at V and 2 bases at J, with 12 bases in the middle. CDR3 length equals 14 residues. CDR1 SGDLS and CDR2 YYNGEE come from the germline V gene.

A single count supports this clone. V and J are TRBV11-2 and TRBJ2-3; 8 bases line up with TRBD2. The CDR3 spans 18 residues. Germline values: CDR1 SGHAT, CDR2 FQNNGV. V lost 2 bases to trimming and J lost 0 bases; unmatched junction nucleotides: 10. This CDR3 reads CASSLHLGSGSSTDTQYF. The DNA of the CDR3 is TGTGCCAGCAGCTTACACTTAGGGAGCGGGAGTAGCACAGATACGCAGTATTTT.

CDR3 amino acids: CASSETGSLTEAFF. The CDR3 DNA is TGTGCCAGCAGCGAGACAGGGTCACTCACTGAAGCTTTCTTT. The chain is built from TRBV13 and TRBJ1-1, with TRBD1 matching over 7 bases. The V and J ends lost 5 bases and 4 bases, in that order; junction bases with no gene match: 7. The CDR3 is 14 residues long. Germline V gives CDR1 PRHDT, CDR2 FYEKMQ (reference sequence). The entire variable domain, with the rest obtained from reference TRBV13 and TRBJ1-1, is as follows: AAGVIQSPRHLIKEKRETATLKCYPIPRHDTVYWYQQGPGQDPQFLISFYEKMQSDKGSIPDRFSAQQFSDYHSELNMSSLELGDSALYFCASSETGSLTEAFFGQGTRLTVV.

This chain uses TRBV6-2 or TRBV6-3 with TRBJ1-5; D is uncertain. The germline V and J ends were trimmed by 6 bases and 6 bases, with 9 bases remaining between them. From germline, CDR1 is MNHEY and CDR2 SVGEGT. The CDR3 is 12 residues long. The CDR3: CASSDYSQPQHF. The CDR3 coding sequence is TGTGCCAGCAGCGATTACTCTCAGCCCCAGCATTTT.

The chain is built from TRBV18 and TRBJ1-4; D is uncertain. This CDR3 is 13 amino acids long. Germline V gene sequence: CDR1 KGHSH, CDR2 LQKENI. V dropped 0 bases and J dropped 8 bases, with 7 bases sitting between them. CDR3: CASSPPGGEKLFF. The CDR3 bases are TGTGCCAGCTCACCACCGGGCGGGGAAAAACTGTTTTTT.

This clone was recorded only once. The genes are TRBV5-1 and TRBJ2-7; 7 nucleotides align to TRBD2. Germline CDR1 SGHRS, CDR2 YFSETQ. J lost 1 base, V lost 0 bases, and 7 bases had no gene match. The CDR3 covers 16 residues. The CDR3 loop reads CASSLVGLAASYEQYF. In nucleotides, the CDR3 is TGCGCCAGCAGCTTGGTTGGCCTAGCGGCGTCCTACGAGCAGTACTTC.

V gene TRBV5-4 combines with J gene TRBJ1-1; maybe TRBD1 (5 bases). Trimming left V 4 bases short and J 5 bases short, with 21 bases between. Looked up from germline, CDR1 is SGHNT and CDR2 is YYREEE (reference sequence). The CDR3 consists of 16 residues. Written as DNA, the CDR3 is TGTGCCAGCAGCCGTGAAAGGTGGGACTCGGGGACTGAAGCTTTCTTT. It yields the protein CASSRERWDSGTEAFF.

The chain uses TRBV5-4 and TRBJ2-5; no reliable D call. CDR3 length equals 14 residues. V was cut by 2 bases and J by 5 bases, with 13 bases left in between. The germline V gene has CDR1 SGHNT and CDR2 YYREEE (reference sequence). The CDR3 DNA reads TGTGCCAGCAGCTTTGCGGCCCAAACGGAGACCCAGTACTTC. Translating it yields CASSFAAQTETQYF.

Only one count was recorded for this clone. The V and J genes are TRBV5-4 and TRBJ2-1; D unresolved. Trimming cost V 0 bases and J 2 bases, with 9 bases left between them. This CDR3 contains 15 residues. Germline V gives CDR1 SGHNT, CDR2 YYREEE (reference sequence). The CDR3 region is CASSLAAGTYNEQFF. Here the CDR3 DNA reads TGTGCCAGCAGCTTGGCTGCAGGCACCTACAATGAGCAGTTCTTC.

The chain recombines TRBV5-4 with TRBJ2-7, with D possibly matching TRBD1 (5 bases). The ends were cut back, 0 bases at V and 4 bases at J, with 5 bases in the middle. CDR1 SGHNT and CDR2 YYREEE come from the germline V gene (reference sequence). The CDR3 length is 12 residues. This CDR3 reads CASSLGQYEQYF. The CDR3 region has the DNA TGTGCCAGCAGCTTGGGACAGTACGAGCAGTACTTC. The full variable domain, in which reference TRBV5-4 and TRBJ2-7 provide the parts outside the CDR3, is ETGVTQSPTHLIKTRGQQVTLRCSSQSGHNTVSWYQQALGQGPQFIFQYYREEENGRGNFPPRFSGLQFPNYSSELNVNALELDDSALYLCASSLGQYEQYFGPGTRLTVT.

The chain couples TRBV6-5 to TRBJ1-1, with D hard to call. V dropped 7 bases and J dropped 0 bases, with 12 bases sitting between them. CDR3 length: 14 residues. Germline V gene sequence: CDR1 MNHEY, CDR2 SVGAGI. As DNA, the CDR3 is TGTGCCAGCATAGCCCCTCCCCTGAACACTGAAGCTTTCTTT. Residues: CASIAPPLNTEAFF.

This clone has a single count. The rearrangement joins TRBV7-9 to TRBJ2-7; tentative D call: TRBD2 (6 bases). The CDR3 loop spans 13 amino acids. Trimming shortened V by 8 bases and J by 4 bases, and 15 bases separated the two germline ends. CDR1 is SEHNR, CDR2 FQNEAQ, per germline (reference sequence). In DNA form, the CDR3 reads TGTGCCAGCTCAATTGCGGGAAAGTACGAGCAGTACTTC. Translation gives CASSIAGKYEQYF. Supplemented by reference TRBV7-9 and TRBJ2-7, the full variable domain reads DTGVSQNPRHKITKRGQNVTFRCDPISEHNRLYWYRQTLGQGPEFLTYFQNEAQLEKSRLLSDRFSAERPKGSFSTLEIQRTEQGDSAMYLCASSIAGKYEQYFGPGTRLTVT.

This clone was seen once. The CDR3 DNA sequence: TGTGCCAGCAGCCCCCCGGGACAACGCTATAATTCACCCCTCCACTTT. Protein: CASSPPGQRYNSPLHF. The rearrangement links TRBV13 to TRBJ1-6; D is perhaps TRBD1 (6 bases). This CDR3 contains 16 residues. The V end was cut by 5 bases, the J end by 3 bases, with 14 bases between. Germline CDR1 and CDR2: PRHDT and FYEKMQ (reference sequence).

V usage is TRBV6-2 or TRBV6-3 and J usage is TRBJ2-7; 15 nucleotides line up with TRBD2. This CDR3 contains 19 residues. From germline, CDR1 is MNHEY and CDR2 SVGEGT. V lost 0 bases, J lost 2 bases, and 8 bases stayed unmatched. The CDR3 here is CASSYSGLAGGLTTYEQYF. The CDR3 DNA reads TGTGCCAGCAGTTACTCGGGACTAGCGGGAGGCCTGACTACCTACGAGCAGTACTTC.

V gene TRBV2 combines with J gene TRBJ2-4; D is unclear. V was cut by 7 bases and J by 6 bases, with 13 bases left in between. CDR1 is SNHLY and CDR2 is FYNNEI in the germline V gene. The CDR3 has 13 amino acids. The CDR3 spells CASKTTVANIQYF. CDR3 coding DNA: TGTGCCAGCAAGACAACCGTCGCAAACATTCAGTACTTC.

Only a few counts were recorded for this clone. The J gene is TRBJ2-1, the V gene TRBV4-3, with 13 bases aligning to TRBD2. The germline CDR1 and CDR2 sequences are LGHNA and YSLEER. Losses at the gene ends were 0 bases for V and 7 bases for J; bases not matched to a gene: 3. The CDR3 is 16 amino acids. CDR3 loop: CASSQEATSGRNEQFF. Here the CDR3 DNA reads TGCGCCAGCAGCCAAGAGGCGACTAGCGGGAGGAATGAGCAGTTCTTC.

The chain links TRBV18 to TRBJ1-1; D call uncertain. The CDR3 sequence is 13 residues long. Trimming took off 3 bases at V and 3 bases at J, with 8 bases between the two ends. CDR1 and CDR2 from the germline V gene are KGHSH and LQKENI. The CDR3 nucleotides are TGTGCCAGCTCACCCGGCGGCCACACTGAAGCTTTCTTT. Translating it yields CASSPGGHTEAFF.

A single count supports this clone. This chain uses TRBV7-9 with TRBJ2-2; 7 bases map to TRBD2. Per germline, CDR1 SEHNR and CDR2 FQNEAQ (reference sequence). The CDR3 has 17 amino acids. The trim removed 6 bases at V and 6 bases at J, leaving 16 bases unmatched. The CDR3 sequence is CASRITPRTSFPGELFF. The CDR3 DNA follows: TGTGCCAGCAGAATCACACCCCGGACTAGTTTCCCCGGGGAGCTGTTTTTT.

The CDR3 loop is CATSGRGGTPQDTQYF. The CDR3, as DNA: TGTGCCACCAGCGGGCGGGGCGGGACCCCTCAAGATACGCAGTATTTT. This chain links TRBV24-1 with TRBJ2-3; the D gene is possibly TRBD2 (6 bases). Germline values: CDR1 KGHDR, CDR2 SFDVKD. CDR3 size: 16 residues. V was pared by 7 bases and J by 5 bases, with 21 bases between.

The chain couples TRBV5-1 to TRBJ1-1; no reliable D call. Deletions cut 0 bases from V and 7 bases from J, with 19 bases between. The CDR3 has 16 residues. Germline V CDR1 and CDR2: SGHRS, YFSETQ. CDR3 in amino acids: CASSLGMLSGHSEAFF. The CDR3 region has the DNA TGCGCCAGCAGCTTGGGTATGTTATCGGGTCATAGTGAAGCTTTCTTT.

The CDR3 DNA follows: TGTGCCAGCAGTGAACTAGCGGGAGTGGATACGCAGTATTTT. It is translated as CASSELAGVDTQYF. This chain connects TRBV25-1 to TRBJ2-3; 10 positions match TRBD2. This CDR3 is built from 14 residues. CDR1 and CDR2 from the germline V gene are MGHDK and SYGVNS. Trimming cost V 2 bases and J 6 bases; bases outside gene matches: 2.